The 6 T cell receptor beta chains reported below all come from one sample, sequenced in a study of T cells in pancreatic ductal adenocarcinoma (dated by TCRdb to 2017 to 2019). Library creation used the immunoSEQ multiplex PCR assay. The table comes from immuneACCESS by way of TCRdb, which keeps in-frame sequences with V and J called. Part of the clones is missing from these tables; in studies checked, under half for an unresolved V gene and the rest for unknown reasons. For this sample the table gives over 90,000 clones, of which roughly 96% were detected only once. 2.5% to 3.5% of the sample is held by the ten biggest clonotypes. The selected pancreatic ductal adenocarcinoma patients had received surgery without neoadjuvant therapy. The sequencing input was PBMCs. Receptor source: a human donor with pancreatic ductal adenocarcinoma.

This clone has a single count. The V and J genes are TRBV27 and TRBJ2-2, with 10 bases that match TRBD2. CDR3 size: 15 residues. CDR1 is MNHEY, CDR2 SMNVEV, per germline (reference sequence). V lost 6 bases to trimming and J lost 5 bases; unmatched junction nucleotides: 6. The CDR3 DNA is TGTGCCAGCAGCCGATCTAGCGGGAGAACCGGGGAGCTGTTTTTT. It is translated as CASSRSSGRTGELFF.

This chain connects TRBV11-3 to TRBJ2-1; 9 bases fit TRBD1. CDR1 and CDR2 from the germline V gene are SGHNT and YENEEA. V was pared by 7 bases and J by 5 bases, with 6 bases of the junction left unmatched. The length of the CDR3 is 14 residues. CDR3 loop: CASIGTGRDNEQFF. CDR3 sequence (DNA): TGTGCCAGCATTGGGACAGGGCGGGACAATGAGCAGTTCTTC.

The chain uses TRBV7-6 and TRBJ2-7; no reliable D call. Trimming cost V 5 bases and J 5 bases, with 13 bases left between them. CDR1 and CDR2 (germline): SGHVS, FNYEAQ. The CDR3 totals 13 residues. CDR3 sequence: CASSDTATNEQYF. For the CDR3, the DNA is TGTGCCAGCAGCGATACAGCAACCAACGAGCAGTACTTC.

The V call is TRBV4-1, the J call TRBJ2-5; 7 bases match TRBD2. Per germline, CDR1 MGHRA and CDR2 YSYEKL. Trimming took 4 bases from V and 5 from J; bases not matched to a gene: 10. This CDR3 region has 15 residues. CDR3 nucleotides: TGCGCCAGCAGCCTTCTACTAGCGTTAGGGGAGACCCAGTACTTC. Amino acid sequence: CASSLLLALGETQYF.

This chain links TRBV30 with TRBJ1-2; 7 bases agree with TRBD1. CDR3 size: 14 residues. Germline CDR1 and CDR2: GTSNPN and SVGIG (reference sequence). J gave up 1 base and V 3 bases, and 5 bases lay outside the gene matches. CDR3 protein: CAWRPNRGNYGYTF. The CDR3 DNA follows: TGTGCCTGGAGGCCCAACAGGGGTAACTATGGCTACACCTTC.

The CDR3 sequence: CASSYDQGMYNEQFF. For the CDR3, the DNA is TGTGCCAGCAGTTACGACCAGGGAATGTACAATGAGCAGTTCTTC. This chain uses TRBV28 with TRBJ2-1, with D perhaps matching TRBD1 (5 bases). V lost 4 bases and J lost 4, with 14 bases in between. Germline assignment: CDR1 MDHEN and CDR2 SYDVKM. The CDR3 sequence is 15 residues long.